The next 26 T cell receptor beta chains were all read from a single sample in a study of cytomegalovirus exposure and HLA in healthy donors. The study ran its PCR with 60 Vbeta and 13 Jbeta primers. Profiling relied on immunoSEQ multiplex PCR, and the TCRdb table lists in-frame clones only, not all of them. Recorded for this sample: 200,000 to 250,000 clones. Sequences were obtained from PBMCs. Receptor source: a woman younger than 45 in good health and CMV-seropositive.

The chain is built from TRBV5-4 and TRBJ2-1, with 8 bases matching TRBD2. The CDR3 extends over 16 amino acids. The junction had 10 bases not matched to a gene; V was cut back by 1 base and J by 7 bases. Germline V lookup: CDR1 SGHNT, CDR2 YYREEE (reference sequence). CDR3: CASSLPGRVLMNEQFF. The DNA for the CDR3 is TGTGCCAGCAGCTTGCCCGGGAGGGTCCTCATGAATGAGCAGTTCTTC.

The V call is TRBV6-1, the J call TRBJ1-6; 7 nucleotides agree with TRBD1. The CDR3 has 15 residues. With V trimmed by 3 bases and J by 7 bases, 6 bases remained unmatched. Germline V CDR1 and CDR2: MNHNS, SASEGT. CDR3 protein: CASSEQGGRNSPLHF. CDR3 in DNA: TGTGCCAGCAGTGAGCAAGGGGGCAGGAATTCACCCCTCCACTTT.

CDR3 residues: CASSGGQGAYYGYTF. The CDR3 DNA sequence: TGCGCCAGCAGCGGGGGACAGGGGGCTTACTATGGCTACACCTTC. This chain joins TRBV5-1 and TRBJ1-2; 12 bases agree with TRBD1. CDR1 is SGHRS and CDR2 is YFSETQ in the germline V gene. This CDR3 region has 15 residues. V was clipped by 4 bases and J by 3 bases; unmatched bases: 4.

The chain links TRBV21-1 to TRBJ2-1; the DNA was not compared with TRBD2, the D call given in the table. TRBV21-1 represents a pseudogene. The CDR3 sequence is 13 residues long. Written as DNA, the CDR3 is TGTGCCAGCAGGTTGACTAGACAGAATGAGCAGTTCTTC. This gives the protein CASRLTRQNEQFF.

Here the CDR3 reads CAISEKDRGSYGYTF. CDR3 DNA: TGTGCCATCAGTGAGAAGGACAGGGGATCCTATGGCTACACCTTC. J is TRBJ1-2 and V is TRBV10-3; 9 positions match TRBD1. J lost 4 bases, V lost 2 bases, and 5 bases had no gene match. Germline V gene data show CDR1 as ENHRY and CDR2 as SYGVKD. CDR3 length equals 15 residues.

The V gene is TRBV7-2, the J gene TRBJ2-5; D might be TRBD2 (6 bases). Germline CDR1 SGHTA, CDR2 FQGNSA. The CDR3 totals 16 residues. V was shortened by 2 bases and J by 4 bases, with 17 bases between the two germline ends. CDR3 protein: CASSLNRPGDGETQYF. The CDR3 nucleotides read TGTGCCAGCAGCTTAAATCGCCCGGGGGACGGAGAGACCCAGTACTTC.

This chain uses TRBV19 with TRBJ1-1; 8 bases map to TRBD1. Germline-derived CDR1 and CDR2 are LNHDA and SQIVND (reference sequence). CDR3 length: 13 amino acids. Losses at the gene ends were 5 bases for V and 4 bases for J; bases not matched to a gene: 3. The CDR3 protein is CASSSTGGTEAFF. CDR3 DNA sequence: TGTGCCAGTAGTTCAACAGGGGGCACTGAAGCTTTCTTT.

The rearrangement uses TRBV5-6 and TRBJ2-5; 11 bases map to TRBD2. The germline gives CDR1 SGHDT, CDR2 YYEEEE. Unmatched junction bases numbered 14, after V lost 2 bases and J lost 5 bases. CDR3 size: 18 residues. In nucleotides, the CDR3 is TGTGCCAGCAGCTTATCCATAACCGGGACTAGCGGAGGCGAGACCCAGTACTTC. Residues: CASSLSITGTSGGETQYF.

The chain carries TRBV7-2 and TRBJ2-7; TRBD2 agrees at 14 bases. Trimming removed 5 bases from V and 6 bases from J; junction bases left unmatched: 6. This CDR3 comprises 15 residues. Germline V gene sequence: CDR1 SGHTA, CDR2 FQGNSA. CDR3 sequence: CASSQSGLAGVEQYF. The CDR3 DNA reads as TGTGCCAGCAGCCAGTCGGGACTAGCGGGAGTCGAGCAGTACTTC.

The J gene is TRBJ2-7, the V gene TRBV2, with D possibly matching TRBD1 (6 bases). Germline assignment: CDR1 SNHLY and CDR2 FYNNEI. V was clipped by 7 bases and J by 3 bases, with 13 bases between them. The CDR3 covers 13 residues. The CDR3 protein is CASNPDSLYEQYF. The CDR3 DNA follows: TGTGCCAGCAATCCGGACAGTCTCTACGAGCAGTACTTC.

The chain carries TRBV6-1 and TRBJ2-7; 8 positions match TRBD1. The germline V gene has CDR1 MNHNS and CDR2 SASEGT. V was clipped by 4 bases and J by 5 bases; unmatched bases: 7. CDR3 size: 14 residues. The CDR3, as DNA: TGTGCCAGCAGTGCCTACAGGGGGAAGGACGAGCAGTACTTC. The encoded protein is CASSAYRGKDEQYF.

V and J are TRBV5-1 and TRBJ1-4; TRBD1 agrees at 8 bases. The CDR3 is made up of 17 amino acids. In germline, CDR1 is SGHRS, CDR2 YFSETQ. The V gene end was trimmed by 4 bases and the J gene end by 0 bases; junction bases not matched to a gene: 8. The CDR3 DNA follows: TGCGCCAGCAGCCCCGACAGGGGTACGGCAACTAATGAAAAACTGTTTTTT. Protein product: CASSPDRGTATNEKLFF.

The chain employs TRBV6-1 and TRBJ2-3; 10 nucleotides match TRBD1. With 4 bases clipped from V and 3 bases from J, the junction kept 4 bases outside the gene matches. CDR1 is MNHNS and CDR2 is SASEGT in the germline V gene. CDR3 length equals 15 residues. CDR3: CASSGWGQGTDTQYF. The CDR3 bases are TGTGCCAGCAGTGGGTGGGGACAGGGGACAGATACGCAGTATTTT.

The chain is built from TRBV2 and TRBJ2-7; TRBD2 aligns across 9 bases. V was pared by 7 bases and J by 2 bases, with 6 bases of the junction left unmatched. The CDR3 contains 14 residues. Per the germline V gene, CDR1 is SNHLY and CDR2 is FYNNEI. CDR3 DNA sequence: TGTGCCAGCATGCAGGCTAGCGGGGCCTACGAGCAGTACTTC. It translates to CASMQASGAYEQYF.

Note on this clone: One end of the junction fails to match germline, which may point to a read error. The rearrangement joins TRBV19 to TRBJ2-7; tentatively, D is TRBD1 (7 bases). The CDR3 extends over 14 amino acids. Per germline, CDR1 LNHDA and CDR2 SQIVND (reference sequence). The CDR3 loop is CASSPAGTDYEQYF. For the CDR3, the DNA is TGCGCCAGTAGTCCGGCGGGGACAGACTACGAGCAGTACTTC.

The rearrangement links TRBV7-7 to TRBJ2-5, with 8 nucleotides matching TRBD2. V dropped 3 bases and J dropped 0; count of bases not matched to a gene: 3. This CDR3 is 15 amino acids long. Germline V gives CDR1 SSHAT, CDR2 FNYEAQ (reference sequence). CDR3 in amino acids: CASSFTSGYQETQYF. CDR3 DNA: TGTGCCAGCAGCTTTACTAGCGGTTACCAAGAGACCCAGTACTTC.

The chain recombines TRBV7-9 with TRBJ2-3; no clear D. The CDR3 sequence is 16 residues long. V was clipped by 0 bases and J by 0 bases, with 10 bases between them. Germline V gives CDR1 SEHNR, CDR2 FQNEAQ (reference sequence). For the CDR3, the DNA is TGTGCCAGCAGCTTAGCCTACTCCCATAGCACAGATACGCAGTATTTT. This translates into CASSLAYSHSTDTQYF.

The chain carries TRBV19 and TRBJ2-7, with a tentative D call TRBD2 (5 bases). Trimming pared 5 bases from V and 7 bases from J, leaving 15 bases between. The length of the CDR3 is 13 residues. Germline loops: CDR1 LNHDA, CDR2 SQIVND (reference sequence). CDR3 residues: CASSGARGEEQYF. As DNA, the CDR3 is TGTGCCAGTAGTGGCGCCCGGGGAGAAGAGCAGTACTTC.

The chain recombines TRBV18 with TRBJ1-2; tentative D call: TRBD1 (6 bases). This CDR3 has 16 amino acids. Germline CDR1 KGHSH, CDR2 LQKENI. V dropped 2 bases and J dropped 7 bases, with 20 bases sitting between them. The CDR3 nucleotides read TGTGCCAGCTCACCAAGGGAGGGGGTAGAGATCCGTGGCTACACCTTC. This translates into CASSPREGVEIRGYTF.

The chain recombines TRBV20-1 with TRBJ1-2; D is unclear. CDR1 DFQATT and CDR2 SNEGSKA come from the germline V gene (reference sequence). This CDR3 is 11 amino acids long. The V end lost 5 bases, the J end lost 7 bases, and 11 bases lay between the germline ends. The CDR3 coding sequence is TGCAGTGCTTCTCGGGAAGGTGGCTACACCTTC. Translation: CSASREGGYTF.

The rearrangement uses TRBV4-1 and TRBJ1-3; D ambiguous. V lost 4 bases to trimming and J lost 3 bases, with 10 bases between them. The V gene's germline CDR1 is MGHRA and CDR2 YSYEKL. CDR3 length equals 14 residues. DNA of the CDR3: TGCGCCAGCAGCCCCCGCGGGGTTGGAAACACCATATATTTT. Amino acids: CASSPRGVGNTIYF.

The chain carries TRBV7-9 and TRBJ1-5; weak D call: TRBD1 (5 bases). This CDR3 is 15 amino acids long. The germline V gene encodes CDR1 SEHNR and CDR2 FQNEAQ (reference sequence). V was cut by 1 base and J by 2 bases, with 9 bases left in between. CDR3 in amino acids: CASSLGDSRNQPQHF. For the CDR3, the DNA is TGTGCCAGCAGCTTAGGAGACAGCCGCAATCAGCCCCAGCATTTT.

The chain uses TRBV5-1 and TRBJ1-4, with TRBD1 as a possible D gene (5 bases). Trimming took 4 bases from V and 2 from J, leaving 12 bases between them. The CDR3 runs to 15 residues. The germline V gene has CDR1 SGHRS and CDR2 YFSETQ. The CDR3 here is CASSQGTGTNEKLFF. For the CDR3, the DNA is TGCGCCAGCAGCCAAGGAACAGGCACTAATGAAAAACTGTTTTTT.

The chain is built from TRBV15 and TRBJ2-3, with D perhaps TRBD1 (5 bases). Germline CDR1 reads LNHNV; CDR2 reads YYDKDF (reference sequence). The V and J ends lost 1 base and 6 bases respectively, with 17 bases between them. The CDR3 consists of 16 residues. The CDR3 region is CATSRGRALLGDTQYF. The CDR3 nucleotides are TGTGCCACCAGCAGAGGCAGGGCCCTCTTGGGGGATACGCAGTATTTT.

The V and J genes are TRBV15 and TRBJ2-1; 9 bases match TRBD1. V gave up 0 bases and J gave up 4 bases; unmatched junction bases: 4. This CDR3 comprises 16 residues. CDR1 LNHNV and CDR2 YYDKDF come from the germline V gene (reference sequence). As DNA, the CDR3 is TGTGCCACCAGCAGAGACGCCGGGACAGGGTACAATGAGCAGTTCTTC. Encoded protein: CATSRDAGTGYNEQFF.

The gene calls are TRBV5-6 and TRBJ1-2; D is possibly TRBD1 (5 bases). CDR3 length: 13 residues. V lost 2 bases to trimming and J lost 5 bases, with 10 bases between them. Germline CDR1 SGHDT, CDR2 YYEEEE. In DNA, the CDR3 is TGTGCCAGCAGCTTAGACAGAGGTTATGGCTACACCTTC. This sequence encodes CASSLDRGYGYTF.